What follows are 6 T cell receptor beta chains derived from one specimen sequenced in a study of T-cell reconstitution after alpha-beta-depleted transplantation in children listed by TCRdb under 2016. To prepare the library, PCR was applied. Sequencer: Illumina HiSeq 2500. TCR libraries were prepared with molecular barcoding, using unique molecular identifiers to normalize TCRbeta repertoire quantification. Through fastp at Q25 and MiXCR, TCRdb rebuilt clones from the public reads, retaining in-frame beta chains. Under each unique CDR3 protein, matching rows form one entry showing the most common genes and DNA. The sample table contains about 270,000 distinct CDR3 sequences; only one count was recorded for about a tenth of them. About 9.5% of the sample is held by the ten biggest clonotypes. This specimen was PBMCs from the stem cell graft donor, taken from the stem cell graft. The receptors here all came from a human donor who donated a stem cell graft to a child with SCID.

This rearrangement joins TRBV28 to TRBJ1-2, with a weak D call TRBD1 (5 bases). The CDR3 totals 13 residues. Trimming pared 1 base from V and 7 bases from J, leaving 10 bases between. CDR1 and CDR2 from the germline V gene are MDHEN and SYDVKM. The CDR3 DNA sequence: TGTGCCAGCAGTTTATTAACAGGCCGTGGCTACACCTTC. It yields the protein CASSLLTGRGYTF.

The rearrangement joins TRBV14 to TRBJ2-1; 9 bases are shared with TRBD2. V shed 4 bases and J 5 bases; nucleotides not matched to a gene: 3. Germline V gene sequence: CDR1 SGHDN, CDR2 FVKESK. The CDR3 is made up of 14 amino acids. The CDR3 region has the DNA TGTGCCAGCAGCCTCAGACTAGCGGACAATGAGCAGTTCTTC. It translates to CASSLRLADNEQFF.

This clonotype was seen more than once but under ten times. The rearrangement uses TRBV20-1 and TRBJ2-2; TRBD2 matches 12 bases. V trimming: 1 base; J trimming: 6 bases; junction bases outside the gene matches: 9. CDR1 and CDR2 from the germline V gene are DFQATT and SNEGSKA (reference sequence). The CDR3 runs to 17 residues. For the CDR3, the DNA is TGCAGTGCTAGAGTTCTTCCCCCTAGCGGGGGGGCCGGGGAGCTGTTTTTT. It yields the protein CSARVLPPSGGAGELFF.

This clonotype was counted only a few times. V gene TRBV6-2 or TRBV6-3 combines with J gene TRBJ2-7; the D gene is possibly TRBD1 (6 bases). In germline, CDR1 is MNHEY, CDR2 SVGEGT. The CDR3 runs to 14 residues. V was trimmed by 6 bases and J by 3 bases, leaving 15 bases between them. CDR3 sequence (DNA): TGTGCCAGCAGCCCCCCGGACAGCCACTACGAGCAGTACTTC. Protein product: CASSPPDSHYEQYF.

This clonotype has a handful of counts. This rearrangement joins TRBV5-1 to TRBJ1-4, with a weak D call TRBD1 (5 bases). V lost 4 bases and J 7 bases, leaving 23 bases between the germline ends. Per germline, CDR1 SGHRS and CDR2 YFSETQ. The CDR3 has 17 amino acids. CDR3 in amino acids: CASSVGLNEILREKLFF. The CDR3 DNA reads TGCGCCAGCAGCGTGGGACTCAACGAGATTCTTCGTGAAAAACTGTTTTTT.

J is TRBJ2-7 and V is TRBV18, with unresolved D. Germline V CDR1 and CDR2: KGHSH, LQKENI. The CDR3 sequence is 16 residues long. The V and J ends lost 3 bases and 3 bases respectively, with 18 bases between them. Here the CDR3 DNA reads TGTGCCAGCTCACCCCCCACTTTCGGGCCTAGCTACGAGCAGTACTTC. Encoded protein: CASSPPTFGPSYEQYF. The entire variable domain, with the rest obtained from reference TRBV18 and TRBJ2-7, is as follows: NAGVMQNPRHLVRRRGQEARLRCSPMKGHSHVYWYRQLPEEGLKFMVYLQKENIIDESGMPKERFSAEFPKEGPSILRIQQVVRGDSAAYFCASSPPTFGPSYEQYFGPGTRLTVT.